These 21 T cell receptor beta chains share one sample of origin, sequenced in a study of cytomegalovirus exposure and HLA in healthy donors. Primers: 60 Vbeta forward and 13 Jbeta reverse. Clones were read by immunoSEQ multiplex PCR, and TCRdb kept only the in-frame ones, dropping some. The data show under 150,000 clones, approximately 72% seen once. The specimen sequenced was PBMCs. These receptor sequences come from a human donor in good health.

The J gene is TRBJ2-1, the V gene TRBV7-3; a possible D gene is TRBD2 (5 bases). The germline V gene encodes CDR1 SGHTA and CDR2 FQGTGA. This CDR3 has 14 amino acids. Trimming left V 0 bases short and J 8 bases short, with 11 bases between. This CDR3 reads CASSLTPLAHEQFF. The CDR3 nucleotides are TGTGCCAGCAGCTTAACCCCCCTAGCCCATGAGCAGTTCTTC.

CDR3 loop: CASSPTGEAYEQYF. In nucleotides, the CDR3 is TGTGCCAGTAGCCCGACGGGGGAAGCCTACGAGCAGTACTTC. The chain has TRBV19 and TRBJ2-7, with D tentatively TRBD2 (6 bases). Trimming left V 6 bases short and J 2 bases short, with 14 bases between. Germline V gene sequence: CDR1 LNHDA, CDR2 SQIVND (reference sequence). The CDR3 spans 14 residues. The whole variable domain, filled in from reference TRBV19 and TRBJ2-7, reads DGGITQSPKYLFRKEGQNVTLSCEQNLNHDAMYWYRQDPGQGLRLIYYSQIVNDFQKGDIAEGYSVSREKKESFPLTVTSAQKNPTAFYLCASSPTGEAYEQYFGPGTRLTVT.

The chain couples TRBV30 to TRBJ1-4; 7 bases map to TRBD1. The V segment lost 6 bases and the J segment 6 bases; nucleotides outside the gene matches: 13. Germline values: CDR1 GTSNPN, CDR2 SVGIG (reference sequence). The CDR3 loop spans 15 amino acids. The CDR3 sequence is CACQSGGGLYEKLFF. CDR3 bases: TGTGCCTGTCAAAGTGGAGGGGGCCTCTATGAAAAACTGTTTTTT.

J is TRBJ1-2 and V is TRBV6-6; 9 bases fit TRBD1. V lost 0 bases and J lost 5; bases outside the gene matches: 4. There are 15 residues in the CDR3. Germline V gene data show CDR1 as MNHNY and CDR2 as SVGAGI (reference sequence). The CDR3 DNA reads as TGTGCCAGCAGTTACTCGACGGGACAGGGATATGGCTACACCTTC. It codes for CASSYSTGQGYGYTF.

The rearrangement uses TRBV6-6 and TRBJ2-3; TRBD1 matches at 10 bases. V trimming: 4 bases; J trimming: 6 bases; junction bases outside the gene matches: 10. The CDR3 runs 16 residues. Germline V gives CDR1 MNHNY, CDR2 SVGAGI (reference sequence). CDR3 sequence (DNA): TGTGCCAGCAGTTGGGCGGGGACAGGGGATTTGGATACGCAGTATTTT. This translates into CASSWAGTGDLDTQYF.

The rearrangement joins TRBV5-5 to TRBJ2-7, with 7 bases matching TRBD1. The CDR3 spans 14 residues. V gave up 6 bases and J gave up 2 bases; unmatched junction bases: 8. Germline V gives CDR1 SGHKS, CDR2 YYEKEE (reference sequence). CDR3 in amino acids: CASTVGQVTYEQYF. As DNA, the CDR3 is TGTGCCAGCACCGTCGGACAGGTAACCTACGAGCAGTACTTC. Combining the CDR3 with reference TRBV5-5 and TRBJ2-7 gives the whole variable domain DAGVTQSPTHLIKTRGQQVTLRCSPISGHKSVSWYQQVLGQGPQFIFQYYEKEERGRGNFPDRFSARQFPNYSSELNVNALLLGDSALYLCASTVGQVTYEQYFGPGTRLTVT.

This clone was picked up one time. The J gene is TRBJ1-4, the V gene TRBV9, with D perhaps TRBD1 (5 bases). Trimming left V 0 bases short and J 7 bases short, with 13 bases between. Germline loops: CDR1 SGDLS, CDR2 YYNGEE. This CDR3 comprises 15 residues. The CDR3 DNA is TGTGCCAGCAGCGTAGCGTCAGGGAGGGGTGAAAAACTGTTTTTT. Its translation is CASSVASGRGEKLFF.

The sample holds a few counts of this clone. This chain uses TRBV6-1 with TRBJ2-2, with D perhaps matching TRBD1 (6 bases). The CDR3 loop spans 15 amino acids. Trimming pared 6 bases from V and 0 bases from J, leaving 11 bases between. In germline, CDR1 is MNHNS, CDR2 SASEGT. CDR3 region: CASRDRPSNTGELFF. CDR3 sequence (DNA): TGTGCCAGCAGAGACAGGCCCTCGAACACCGGGGAGCTGTTTTTT.

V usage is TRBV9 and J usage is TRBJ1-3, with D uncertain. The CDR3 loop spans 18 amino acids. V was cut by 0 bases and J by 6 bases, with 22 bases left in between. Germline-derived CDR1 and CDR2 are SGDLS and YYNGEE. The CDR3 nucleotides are TGTGCCAGCAGCGTAGAGATCATTCACGGGTCGTCGGAAAACACCATATATTTT. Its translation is CASSVEIIHGSSENTIYF.

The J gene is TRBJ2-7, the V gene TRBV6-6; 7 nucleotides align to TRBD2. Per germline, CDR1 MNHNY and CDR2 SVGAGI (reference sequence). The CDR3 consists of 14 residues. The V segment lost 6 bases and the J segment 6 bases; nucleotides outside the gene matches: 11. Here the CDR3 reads CASRYEGGPGEQYF. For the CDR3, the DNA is TGTGCCAGCAGGTACGAGGGAGGGCCTGGCGAGCAGTACTTC.

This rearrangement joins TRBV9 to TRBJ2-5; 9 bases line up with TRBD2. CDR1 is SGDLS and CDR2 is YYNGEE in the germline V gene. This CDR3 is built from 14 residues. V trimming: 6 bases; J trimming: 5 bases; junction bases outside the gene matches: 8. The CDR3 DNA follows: TGTGCCAGCAACAACCCTAGCGGGACCGAGACCCAGTACTTC. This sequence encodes CASNNPSGTETQYF.

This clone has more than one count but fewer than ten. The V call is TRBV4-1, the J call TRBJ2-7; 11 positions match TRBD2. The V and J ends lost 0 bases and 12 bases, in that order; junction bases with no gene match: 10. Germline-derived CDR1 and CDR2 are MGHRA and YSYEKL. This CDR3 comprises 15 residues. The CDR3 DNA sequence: TGCGCCAGCAGCCAAGATCTTCCGGGACTAGCGGACCTGTACTTC. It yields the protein CASSQDLPGLADLYF.

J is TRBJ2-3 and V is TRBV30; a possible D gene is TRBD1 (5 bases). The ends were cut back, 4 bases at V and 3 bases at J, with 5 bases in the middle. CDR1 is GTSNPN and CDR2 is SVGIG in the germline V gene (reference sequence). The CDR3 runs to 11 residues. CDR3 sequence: CAWTGTDTQYF. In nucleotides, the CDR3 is TGTGCCTGGACAGGGACAGATACGCAGTATTTT.

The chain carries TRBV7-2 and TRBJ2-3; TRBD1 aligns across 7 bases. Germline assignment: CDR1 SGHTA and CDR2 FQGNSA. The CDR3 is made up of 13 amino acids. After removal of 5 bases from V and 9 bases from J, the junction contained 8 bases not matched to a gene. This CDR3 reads CASSTGDWGTQYF. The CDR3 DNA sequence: TGTGCCAGCAGCACAGGGGATTGGGGCACGCAGTATTTT.

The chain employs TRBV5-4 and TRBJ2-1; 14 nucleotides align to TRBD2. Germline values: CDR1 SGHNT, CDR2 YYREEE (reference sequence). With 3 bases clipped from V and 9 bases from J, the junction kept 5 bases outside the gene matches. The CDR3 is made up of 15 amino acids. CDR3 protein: CASSSRLAGGGEQFF. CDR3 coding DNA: TGTGCCAGCAGCTCCCGACTAGCGGGAGGGGGTGAGCAGTTCTTC.

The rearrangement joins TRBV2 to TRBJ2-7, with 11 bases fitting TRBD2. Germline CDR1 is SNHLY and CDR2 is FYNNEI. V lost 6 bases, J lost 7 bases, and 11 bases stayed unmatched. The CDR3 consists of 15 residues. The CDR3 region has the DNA TGTGCCAGCAGGGTTCTAGCGGGAGGTCGTGGGGAGCAGTACTTC. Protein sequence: CASRVLAGGRGEQYF.

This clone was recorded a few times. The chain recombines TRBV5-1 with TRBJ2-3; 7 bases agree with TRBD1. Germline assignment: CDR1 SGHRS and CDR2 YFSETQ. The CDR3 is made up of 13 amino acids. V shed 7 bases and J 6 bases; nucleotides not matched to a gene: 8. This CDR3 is CASHLGQADTQYF. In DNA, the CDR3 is TGCGCCAGCCATCTAGGACAGGCCGATACGCAGTATTTT.

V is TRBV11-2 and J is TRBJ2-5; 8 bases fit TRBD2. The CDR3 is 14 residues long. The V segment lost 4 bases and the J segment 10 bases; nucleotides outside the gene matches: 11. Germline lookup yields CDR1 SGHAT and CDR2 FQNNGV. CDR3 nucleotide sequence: TGTGCCAGCAGCTACGGTCCCGGGACTAGGGACCAGTACTTC. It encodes CASSYGPGTRDQYF.

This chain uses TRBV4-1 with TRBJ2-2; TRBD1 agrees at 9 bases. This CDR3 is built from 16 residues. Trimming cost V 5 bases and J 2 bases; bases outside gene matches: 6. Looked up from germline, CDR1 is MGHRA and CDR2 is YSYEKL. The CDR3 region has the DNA TGCGCCAGCAGCTCCGGGACAGGGAGTAACACCGGGGAGCTGTTTTTT. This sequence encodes CASSSGTGSNTGELFF.

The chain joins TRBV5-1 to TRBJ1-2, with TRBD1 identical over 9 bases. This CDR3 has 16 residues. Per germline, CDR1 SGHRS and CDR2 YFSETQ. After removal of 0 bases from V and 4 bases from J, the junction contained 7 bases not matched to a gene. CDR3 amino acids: CASSLGGQGFGYGYTF. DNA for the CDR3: TGCGCCAGCAGCTTGGGGGGACAGGGTTTCGGCTATGGCTACACCTTC.

CDR3 sequence: CAWNRDRDHEQYF. CDR3 nucleotide sequence: TGTGCCTGGAACCGGGACAGGGACCACGAGCAGTACTTC. The V and J genes are TRBV30 and TRBJ2-7; 9 bases are a match to TRBD1. This CDR3 is 13 amino acids long. CDR1 and CDR2 from the germline V gene are GTSNPN and SVGIG (reference sequence). V lost 4 bases, J lost 5 bases, and 6 bases stayed unmatched. Looking up the rest from reference TRBV30 and TRBJ2-7 gives the full variable domain: SQTIHQWPATLVQPVGSPLSLECTVEGTSNPNLYWYRQAAGRGLQLLFYSVGIGQISSEVPQNLSASRPQDRQFILSSKKLLLSDSGFYLCAWNRDRDHEQYFGPGTRLTVT.